What follows is one TCR beta chain and its context. These data originate in a study of blood T cell repertoires in COVID-19. At the level of the study: Spain, Italy and the United States supplied samples that represented acute and convalescent COVID-19.

Under the authors' procedure: Researchers report that nucleated cell counts were estimated from reference gene primer amplification. The assay was immunoSEQ multiplex PCR, and TCRdb's table has in-frame clones only and misses some. D and trimming come from the DNA, and the V and J calls and clone size come from that table. The repertoire holds just over 250,000 clones, with roughly 80% as singletons. This receptor was obtained from a man aged 30 to 39 with acute COVID-19. Sequences were obtained from PBMCs or T cells enriched from blood (not recorded which).

The CDR3 region is CASSPQGAANEKLFF. CDR3 sequence (DNA): TGTGCCAGCAGTCCGCAGGGTGCGGCTAATGAAAAACTGTTTTTT. The V and J genes are TRBV6-2 or TRBV6-3 and TRBJ1-4; maybe TRBD1 (5 bases). The V and J ends lost 5 bases and 3 bases respectively, with 13 bases between them. Looked up from germline, CDR1 is MNHEY and CDR2 is SVGEGT. CDR3 length: 15 residues.